The next 8 T cell receptor beta chains were all read from a single sample in a study of cytomegalovirus exposure and HLA in healthy donors (dated by TCRdb to 2016 to 2017). Libraries were made using the immunoSEQ multiplex PCR assay. TCRdb took this table from immuneACCESS and kept in-frame rearrangements with V and J called. Such tables lack part of the clones; where checked against another copy, unresolved V genes explain under half of the gap, and the rest is unexplained. The sample table contains some 170,000 clones; only one count was recorded for roughly 83% of them. 10% of the sample goes to the ten largest clones. Sequencing was performed on PBMCs. The receptors derive from a man aged 25 to 40 in good health and CMV-seropositive.

This chain links TRBV7-9 with TRBJ2-1; 9 nucleotides match TRBD1. The germline V gene has CDR1 SEHNR and CDR2 FQNEAQ (reference sequence). After removal of 3 bases from V and 3 bases from J, the junction contained 9 bases not matched to a gene. The CDR3 spans 17 residues. CDR3 nucleotide sequence: TGTGCCAGCAGCTTTGAAGCCGGGACAGGGCTCTACAATGAGCAGTTCTTC. This gives the protein CASSFEAGTGLYNEQFF.

The rearrangement links TRBV5-6 to TRBJ2-7, with 8 bases fitting TRBD2. Germline trimming cut 4 bases from V and 3 bases from J; bases unmatched to any gene: 6. CDR1 is SGHDT and CDR2 is YYEEEE in the germline V gene. CDR3 length: 14 amino acids. CDR3 loop: CASSRAAGGYEQYF. The DNA for the CDR3 is TGTGCCAGCAGCAGAGCCGCGGGGGGCTACGAGCAGTACTTC.

This rearrangement joins TRBV27 to TRBJ1-1; 8 bases line up with TRBD1. The ends lost 3 bases at V and 9 bases at J; junction bases unmatched: 18. The germline V gene encodes CDR1 MNHEY and CDR2 SMNVEV (reference sequence). This CDR3 contains 17 residues. The CDR3 nucleotides are TGTGCCAGCAGTTTTAGGGCAGGGGGCGCGGGCGTTATTAAAGCTTTCTTT. It encodes CASSFRAGGAGVIKAFF.

This clone is a singleton in its sample. This CDR3 is CASSDEFRDRGANEQFF. The CDR3 nucleotides read TGTGCCAGTAGCGATGAGTTCCGGGACAGGGGTGCCAATGAGCAGTTCTTC. This chain uses TRBV19 with TRBJ2-1; 10 bases line up with TRBD1. The germline CDR1 and CDR2 sequences are LNHDA and SQIVND (reference sequence). The V gene end was trimmed by 6 bases and the J gene end by 6 bases; junction bases not matched to a gene: 14. CDR3 length: 17 amino acids.

The genes are TRBV10-1 and TRBJ2-1, with 7 bases identical to TRBD2. The CDR3 runs 13 residues. CDR1 WNHNN and CDR2 SYGVQD come from the germline V gene (reference sequence). Germline trimming cut 0 bases from V and 8 bases from J; bases unmatched to any gene: 1. The CDR3 region is CASSESGLDEQFF. The CDR3 nucleotides are TGCGCCAGCAGTGAGTCTGGACTAGATGAGCAGTTCTTC.

Points on this clone: Different DNA sequences within this sample yield the same CDR3. The chain carries TRBV27 and TRBJ1-1, with D tentatively TRBD1 (5 bases). With 5 bases removed from V and 3 bases from J, the gap between germline ends came to 13 bases. The CDR3 spans 14 residues. Germline-derived CDR1 and CDR2 are MNHEY and SMNVEV (reference sequence). The CDR3 nucleotides are TGTGCCAGCAGTCAGGGCCAATTTTACACTGAAGCTTTCTTT. As protein: CASSQGQFYTEAFF.

This clone was counted between two and nine times. The V call is TRBV19, the J call TRBJ2-7; 8 bases are a match to TRBD1. Germline CDR1 is LNHDA and CDR2 is SQIVND (reference sequence). The trim removed 3 bases at V and 7 bases at J, leaving 2 bases unmatched. This CDR3 has 12 amino acids. The DNA for the CDR3 is TGTGCCAGTAGTATGGACAGGGCAGAGCAGTACTTC. It specifies CASSMDRAEQYF.

V and J are TRBV6-5 and TRBJ1-2; TRBD1 agrees at 7 bases. J was trimmed by 4 bases and V by 6 bases; bases with no gene match: 5. The germline V gene encodes CDR1 MNHEY and CDR2 SVGAGI. CDR3 length: 13 residues. The CDR3 is CASSLDRRYGYTF. CDR3 DNA: TGTGCCAGCAGCCTGGACAGGCGCTATGGCTACACCTTC.